This T cell receptor beta chain was sequenced in a study of brain metastases from non-small cell lung cancer. Whole-study results and caveats: Brain metastases shared most TCR repertoire with primaries, with sparse T cells. In about 60% of brain metastases, T-cell clones were expanded compared with matched primary tumors. T-cell infiltration was lower in brain metastases than primaries (P < 0.001).

As to this clone: Its target is not known.

The CDR3 is made up of 15 amino acids. Germline CDR1 and CDR2: MDHEN and SYDVKM. V dropped 1 base and J dropped 4; count of bases not matched to a gene: 4. Sequencing was performed with immunoSEQ multiplex PCR; in TCRdb, only in-frame clones are kept and a portion is missing. The top ten hold 9.5% to 10% of the sample, which has roughly 250 clones, 85% to 95% seen once. What was sequenced was tissue from a brain metastasis. This clonotype was sampled from a donor at least 40 years old with non-small cell lung cancer. The chain joins TRBV28 to TRBJ1-5; TRBD1 agrees at 7 bases. CDR3 in DNA: TGTGCCAGCAGTTTATCCAGGGGGAATAATCAGCCCCAGCATTTT. It translates to CASSLSRGNNQPQHF.